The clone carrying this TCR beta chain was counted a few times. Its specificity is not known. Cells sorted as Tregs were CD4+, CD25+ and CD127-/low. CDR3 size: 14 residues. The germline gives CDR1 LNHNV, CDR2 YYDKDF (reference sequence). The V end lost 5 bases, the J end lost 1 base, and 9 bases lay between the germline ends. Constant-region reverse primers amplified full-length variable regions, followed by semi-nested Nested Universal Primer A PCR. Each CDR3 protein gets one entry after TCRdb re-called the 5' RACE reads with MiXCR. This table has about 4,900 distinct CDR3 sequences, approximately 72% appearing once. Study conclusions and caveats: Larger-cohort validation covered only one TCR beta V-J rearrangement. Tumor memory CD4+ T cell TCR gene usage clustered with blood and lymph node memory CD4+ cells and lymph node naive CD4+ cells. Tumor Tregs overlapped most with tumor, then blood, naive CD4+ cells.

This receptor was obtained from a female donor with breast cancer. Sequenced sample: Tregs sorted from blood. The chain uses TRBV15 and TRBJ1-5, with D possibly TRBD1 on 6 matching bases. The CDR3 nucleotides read TGTGCCACCAGCCCAGGACAGAGCAATCAGCCCCAGCATTTT. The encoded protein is CATSPGQSNQPQHF.